These 4 T cell receptor beta chains originate from one sample sequenced in a study of blood T cell repertoires in COVID-19. Sequenced by immunoSEQ multiplex PCR; TCRdb stores in-frame clones only, minus some. Among around 340,000 clones listed, 80% to 90% were seen once. The sequencing sample was made of peripheral blood. Receptor source: a woman aged 55-75 years with COVID-19, enrolled during active disease.

For the CDR3, the DNA is TGTGCCAGCAGCAGACAGGGCTGCACTAATGAAAAACTGTTTTTT. Encoded protein: CASSRQGCTNEKLFF. The chain combines TRBV21-1 with TRBJ1-4; whether TRBD1, the table's D call, matches the DNA was not checked. TRBV21-1 is listed as a pseudogene. The CDR3 runs to 15 residues.

V gene TRBV29-1 combines with J gene TRBJ2-2; 8 positions agree with TRBD1. V trimming: 6 bases; J trimming: 4 bases; junction bases outside the gene matches: 4. This CDR3 is 13 amino acids long. Looked up from germline, CDR1 is SQVTM and CDR2 is ANQGSEA. This CDR3 reads CSVRTGSTGELFF. The DNA of the CDR3 is TGCAGCGTCCGGACAGGGAGCACCGGGGAGCTGTTTTTT.

The rearrangement joins TRBV6-5 to TRBJ2-1; D is unresolved. The CDR3 totals 13 residues. V was trimmed by 6 bases and J by 5 bases, leaving 11 bases between them. Germline loops: CDR1 MNHEY, CDR2 SVGAGI. DNA of the CDR3: TGTGCCAGCAGATCGTACACCGACAATGAGCAGTTCTTC. Its translation: CASRSYTDNEQFF.

The V call is TRBV19, the J call TRBJ2-1; weak D call: TRBD2 (7 bases). CDR3 length: 15 residues. Germline CDR1 is LNHDA and CDR2 is SQIVND (reference sequence). V shed 1 base and J shed 3 bases, with 10 bases lying between them. CDR3 nucleotide sequence: TGTGCCAGTAGTATAGGCGGGGGCTTCTACAATGAGCAGTTCTTC. It is translated as CASSIGGGFYNEQFF. The variable domain in full, completed from reference TRBV19 and TRBJ2-1, reads DGGITQSPKYLFRKEGQNVTLSCEQNLNHDAMYWYRQDPGQGLRLIYYSQIVNDFQKGDIAEGYSVSREKKESFPLTVTSAQKNPTAFYLCASSIGGGFYNEQFFGPGTRLTVL.